Included here is one T cell receptor (beta chain) sequence, with context. Mismatch with germline at one junction end may stem from a read error. There are 14 residues in the CDR3. CDR1 and CDR2 from the germline V gene are SGHRS and YFSETQ. This record comes from a study of blood T cell repertoires in COVID-19. Study at large: Researchers got acute and convalescent COVID-19 samples from the United States, Italy and Spain.

Sequenced by immunoSEQ multiplex PCR; TCRdb stores in-frame clones only, minus some. The table lists tens of thousands of clones, less than 95% of them singletons. The sample consisted of peripheral blood. The receptor's source is a man aged 18 to 30 with COVID-19, enrolled during active disease. This chain joins TRBV5-1 and TRBJ1-4; TRBD1 agrees at 9 bases. The CDR3 DNA is TGCGCCACCAGCTACAGGGGGCTTTCCGAAAAACTGTTTTTT. It encodes CATSYRGLSEKLFF.